Listed below are T cell receptor beta chains from one sample, sequenced in a study of human T cells and chemical hapten exposure. From the RACE reads, TCRdb called clonotypes with MiXCR, one entry per CDR3 protein. There are around 380,000 distinct CDR3 sequences in the sample; roughly 5% occur only once, and under 2.5% lies in the top ten. The starting material was whole blood, obtained in connection with sensitization to the hapten diphenylcyclopropenone (DPC). The receptor set was obtained from a woman aged 50 to 60 with alopecia areata. Some clones in this sample may be carry-over from other donors' samples. Both conserved end residues are part of each CDR3. Fields, in order: CDR3 protein, CDR3 DNA, J gene, D gene, CDR3 length, V gene, clone size. The D gene is left open where the match is weak. Clone sizes are given selectively: once, few, many, or a class where the clone is expanded.

CATQSNQPQHF,TGTGCCACACAGAGCAATCAGCCCCAGCATTTT,TRBJ1-5,NA,11,TRBV6-6,few
CASSPQTGGSYEQYF,TGTGCCAGCAGCCCCCAGACAGGGGGGTCCTACGAGCAGTACTTC,TRBJ2-7,TRBD1,15,TRBV7-9,few
CSVLRDRGYEQYF,TGCAGTGTACTCCGGGACAGGGGCTACGAGCAGTACTTC,TRBJ2-7,TRBD1,13,TRBV20-1,many
CASSLLIGETGELFF,TGTGCCAGCAGCTTATTAATAGGGGAAACCGGGGAGCTGTTTTTT,TRBJ2-2,NA,15,TRBV7-8,many
CASSFGQGENIQYF,TGCGCCAGCAGCTTTGGACAGGGAGAAAACATTCAGTACTTC,TRBJ2-4,TRBD1,14,TRBV5-1,many
CSVVGKWGTEAFF,TGCAGCGTTGTTGGCAAGTGGGGCACTGAAGCTTTCTTT,TRBJ1-1,NA,13,TRBV29-1,many
CATSDFPNNEQFF,TGTGCCACCAGTGATTTCCCAAACAATGAGCAGTTCTTC,TRBJ2-1,NA,13,TRBV24-1,many
CASSIAHGQGAGAFF,TGTGCCAGTAGTATAGCCCACGGACAGGGGGCAGGAGCTTTCTTT,TRBJ1-1,TRBD1,15,TRBV19,NA
CASSPRGRQNTEAFF,TGTGCCAGCAGCCCCAGGGGCAGGCAGAACACTGAAGCTTTCTTT,TRBJ1-1,NA,15,TRBV7-9,many
CASSQEAGETYGYTF,TGCGCCAGCAGCCAAGAGGCAGGTGAAACCTATGGCTACACCTTC,TRBJ1-2,NA,15,TRBV4-3,many
CASSPTRVSSYEQYF,TGTGCCAGCAGCCCGACGAGGGTTAGCTCCTACGAGCAGTACTTC,TRBJ2-7,NA,15,TRBV2,few
CAINTGVNEKLFF,TGTGCCATCAATACAGGCGTTAATGAAAAACTGTTTTTT,TRBJ1-4,NA,13,TRBV10-3,few
CAIRAQGNQPQHF,TGTGCCATCAGGGCACAGGGAAATCAGCCCCAGCATTTT,TRBJ1-5,NA,13,TRBV10-3,many
CASSSTGGYEQFF,TGTGCCAGCAGCTCCACCGGGGGGTATGAGCAGTTCTTC,TRBJ2-1,TRBD2,13,TRBV7-9,few
CSVDQLAGTDTQYF,TGCAGCGTTGACCAACTAGCGGGCACAGATACGCAGTATTTT,TRBJ2-3,TRBD2,14,TRBV29-1,many
CATSAETGLAFF,TGTGCCACCAGTGCCGAGACAGGGTTGGCTTTCTTT,TRBJ1-1,TRBD1,12,TRBV24-1,many
CASMPAREGMIEAFF,TGTGCCAGCATGCCCGCGAGGGAAGGGATGATTGAAGCTTTCTTT,TRBJ1-1,NA,15,TRBV12-3/TRBV12-4,many
CASSRVLTGWNGYTF,TGTGCCAGCAGTCGCGTCTTGACAGGGTGGAATGGCTACACCTTC,TRBJ1-2,TRBD1,15,TRBV12-3/TRBV12-4,NA
CASSLCPLGLVCEQYF,TGTGCCAGCAGTTTATGCCCCCTAGGACTAGTCTGCGAGCAGTACTTC,TRBJ2-7,TRBD2,16,TRBV28,many
CASSYSASGALEQYF,TGTGCCAGCAGTTACTCGGCTAGCGGGGCCCTCGAGCAGTACTTC,TRBJ2-7,TRBD2,15,TRBV6-5,many
CASSQDTGYTEAFF,TGTGCCAGCAGCCAAGATACCGGGTATACTGAAGCTTTCTTT,TRBJ1-1,NA,14,TRBV4-1,many
CSARDTHEPYNSPLHF,TGCAGTGCTAGAGATACTCATGAACCCTATAATTCACCCCTCCACTTT,TRBJ1-6,NA,16,TRBV20-1,many
CASSGGTPNEKLFF,TGTGCCAGCAGTGGGGGGACACCTAATGAAAAACTGTTTTTT,TRBJ1-4,NA,14,TRBV12-3/TRBV12-4,NA
CASSQYSGEQYF,TGTGCCAGCAGTCAATACTCTGGCGAGCAGTACTTC,TRBJ2-7,NA,12,TRBV6-2/TRBV6-3,few
CASSIQGGELFF,TGTGCCAGCAGTATTCAGGGGGGGGAGCTGTTTTTT,TRBJ2-2,NA,12,TRBV6-6,NA
CSVGVGTGVGYTF,TGCAGCGTTGGGGTCGGGACAGGGGTTGGCTACACCTTC,TRBJ1-2,TRBD1,13,TRBV29-1,many
CASSSSLDIQYF,TGTGCCAGCAGTTCGTCCTTGGACATTCAGTACTTC,TRBJ2-4,NA,12,TRBV6-5,few
CSVEIGDSTDTQYF,TGCAGCGTTGAGATAGGAGATAGCACAGATACGCAGTATTTT,TRBJ2-3,NA,14,TRBV29-1,NA
CASSSPGQTSNQPQHF,TGTGCCAGCAGTTCCCCAGGACAGACTAGCAATCAGCCCCAGCATTTT,TRBJ1-5,NA,16,TRBV6-6,many
CASSMNRNTEAFF,TGTGCCAGTAGTATGAACAGGAACACTGAAGCTTTCTTT,TRBJ1-1,NA,13,TRBV19,few
CASSSSPSGVAYEQYF,TGTGCCAGCAGTTCCTCCCCCAGCGGGGTCGCCTACGAGCAGTACTTC,TRBJ2-7,TRBD2,16,TRBV6-5,few
CSVRISTGGMYTEAFF,TGCAGCGTGAGGATTTCTACAGGGGGAATGTACACTGAAGCTTTCTTT,TRBJ1-1,TRBD1,16,TRBV29-1,few
CASSPPDALGTQYF,TGTGCCAGCTCACCACCCGACGCTCTCGGGACCCAGTACTTC,TRBJ2-5,NA,14,TRBV18,few
CATSVAGTGLSYEQYF,TGTGCCACCAGTGTCGCCGGGACAGGGCTATCCTACGAGCAGTACTTC,TRBJ2-7,TRBD1,16,TRBV24-1,NA
CASRTQGLGFEQYF,TGTGCCAGCAGAACCCAGGGACTGGGTTTCGAGCAGTACTTC,TRBJ2-7,NA,14,TRBV28,many
CSARRGKEQYF,TGCAGTGCCCGAAGGGGGAAGGAGCAGTACTTC,TRBJ2-7,NA,11,TRBV20-1,many
CASSTGLGQPQHF,TGCGCCAGCAGCACGGGACTGGGTCAGCCCCAGCATTTT,TRBJ1-5,NA,13,TRBV5-1,many
CASSSPTGVNTEAFF,TGTGCCAGCAGTTCCCCGACAGGCGTCAACACTGAAGCTTTCTTT,TRBJ1-1,NA,15,TRBV12-3/TRBV12-4,NA
CASSLAPPGNTGELFF,TGCGCCAGCAGCTTGGCCCCGCCAGGAAACACCGGGGAGCTGTTTTTT,TRBJ2-2,NA,16,TRBV5-1,many
CASTLAGESYNEQFF,TGTGCCAGCACCCTAGCGGGGGAGTCCTACAATGAGCAGTTCTTC,TRBJ2-1,TRBD2,15,TRBV12-3/TRBV12-4,many
CASSFGPDRDEQYF,TGTGCCAGCAGCTTTGGCCCGGACAGGGACGAGCAGTACTTC,TRBJ2-7,TRBD1,14,TRBV5-4,NA
CASRTAGTGWYEQYF,TGTGCCAGTAGGACGGCGGGGACAGGGTGGTACGAGCAGTACTTC,TRBJ2-7,TRBD1,15,TRBV19,few
CASSLRAGAGNTEAFF,TGCGCCAGCAGCTTGAGAGCAGGTGCCGGGAACACTGAAGCTTTCTTT,TRBJ1-1,NA,16,TRBV5-1,NA
CASSRTGPEQYF,TGTGCCAGCTCACGGACAGGCCCCGAGCAGTACTTC,TRBJ2-7,TRBD1,12,TRBV18,few
CASSHETADTQYF,TGTGCCAGCAGCCACGAGACAGCCGATACGCAGTATTTT,TRBJ2-3,NA,13,TRBV3-1,many
CASSLGVSETTQYF,TGTGCCAGCAGCCTCGGAGTCTCAGAGACAACGCAGTATTTT,TRBJ2-3,NA,14,TRBV12-3/TRBV12-4,many
CASSEGPAGSYEQYF,TGTGCCAGCAGTGAAGGCCCGGCGGGAAGCTACGAGCAGTACTTC,TRBJ2-7,NA,15,TRBV6-1,NA
CASSHGTGNQPQHF,TGCGCCAGCAGCCATGGGACAGGGAATCAGCCCCAGCATTTT,TRBJ1-5,TRBD1,14,TRBV5-1,many
CASSLETYEQYF,TGTGCCAGCAGTTTGGAAACCTACGAGCAGTACTTC,TRBJ2-7,NA,12,TRBV7-9,many
CSARDLGPLSGNTIYF,TGCAGTGCTAGAGATTTGGGACCGCTCTCTGGAAACACCATATATTTT,TRBJ1-3,NA,16,TRBV20-1,NA
CASLGLAGGGEQFF,TGTGCCAGCCTGGGACTAGCGGGAGGGGGTGAGCAGTTCTTC,TRBJ2-1,TRBD2,14,TRBV6-1,many
CASSQAAGTDYSYEQYF,TGCGCCAGCAGCCAAGCGGCCGGGACAGATTATTCCTACGAGCAGTACTTC,TRBJ2-7,TRBD1,17,TRBV4-3,many